This TCR beta chain was sequenced during a study of monozygotic twins with inflammatory bowel disease. TCRdb reprocessed the 5' RACE reads; each CDR3 protein has one entry and no DNA is given. In all, the sample yields 300,000 to 350,000 distinct CDR3 sequences. Germline V gives CDR1 GTSNPN, CDR2 SVGIG (reference sequence). The CDR3 totals 13 residues. The chain joins TRBV30 to TRBJ2-7. Sequences were obtained from blood. The clonotype was recovered from a human donor with ulcerative colitis or Crohn's disease, or a healthy co-twin of an affected twin (not recorded which). CDR3 in amino acids: CAWRGGSSYEQYF.